This record concerns one TCR beta chain sequence. The antigen is undetermined. V gave up 4 bases and J gave up 6 bases; unmatched junction bases: 3. The CDR3 runs 14 residues. Assay: immunoSEQ multiplex PCR; the TCRdb copy retains only in-frame clones and omits some. Of some 100,000 clones in the sample, approximately 91% were seen once. This record comes from a study of T cell responses to AZD1222 COVID-19 vaccine. Study details: It was second doses at about 4 or about 12 weeks that were pooled.

Study-level points and caveats: The donor group comprised mostly white British people and more females; the analysis possibly underestimated clonal diversity. At baseline, just five or six AZD1222 recipients tested seropositive.

The sequence derives from an adult in good health. Sequenced material: peripheral blood, taken on day 0 of AZD1222 vaccination. The V and J genes are TRBV23-1 and TRBJ1-4; TRBD1 matches 9 bases. TRBV23-1 is filed as an ORF, its function uncertain. Here the CDR3 DNA reads TGCGCCAGCAGTCCGGACAGGGGAGATGAAAAACTGTTTTTT. It is translated as CASSPDRGDEKLFF.